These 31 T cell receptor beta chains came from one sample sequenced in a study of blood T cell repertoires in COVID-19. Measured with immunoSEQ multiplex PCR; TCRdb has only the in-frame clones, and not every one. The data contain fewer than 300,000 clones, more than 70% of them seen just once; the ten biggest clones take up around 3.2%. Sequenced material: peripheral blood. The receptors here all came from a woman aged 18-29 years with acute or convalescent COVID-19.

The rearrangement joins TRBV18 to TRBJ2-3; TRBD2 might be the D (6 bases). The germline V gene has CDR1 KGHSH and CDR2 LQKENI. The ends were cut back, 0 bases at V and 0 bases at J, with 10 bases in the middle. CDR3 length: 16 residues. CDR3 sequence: CASSPPRAGSTDTQYF. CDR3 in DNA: TGTGCCAGCTCACCACCGAGGGCGGGGAGCACAGATACGCAGTATTTT.

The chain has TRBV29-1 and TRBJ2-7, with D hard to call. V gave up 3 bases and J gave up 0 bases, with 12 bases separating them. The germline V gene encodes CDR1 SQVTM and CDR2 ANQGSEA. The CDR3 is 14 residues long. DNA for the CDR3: TGCAGCGTTGAGCTTGGCCCCAGCTCCTACGAGCAGTACTTC. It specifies CSVELGPSSYEQYF.

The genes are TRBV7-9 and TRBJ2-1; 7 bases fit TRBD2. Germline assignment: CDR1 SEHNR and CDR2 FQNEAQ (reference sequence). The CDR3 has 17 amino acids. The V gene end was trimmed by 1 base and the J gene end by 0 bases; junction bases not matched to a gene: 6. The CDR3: CASSLVASGNSYNEQFF. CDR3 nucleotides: TGTGCCAGCAGCTTAGTTGCTAGCGGCAACTCCTACAATGAGCAGTTCTTC.

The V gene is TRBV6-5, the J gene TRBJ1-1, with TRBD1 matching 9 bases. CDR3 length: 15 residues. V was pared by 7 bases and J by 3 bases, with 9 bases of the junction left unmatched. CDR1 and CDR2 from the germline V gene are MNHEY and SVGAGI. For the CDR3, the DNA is TGTGCCAGCATTAGGACAGGGGCGGGGGACACTGAAGCTTTCTTT. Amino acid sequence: CASIRTGAGDTEAFF.

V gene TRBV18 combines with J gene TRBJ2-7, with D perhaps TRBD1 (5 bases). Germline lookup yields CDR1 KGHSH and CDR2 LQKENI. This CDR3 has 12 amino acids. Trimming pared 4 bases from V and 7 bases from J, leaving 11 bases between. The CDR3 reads CASSQTEEEQYF. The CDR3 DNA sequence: TGTGCCAGCTCACAGACAGAAGAAGAGCAGTACTTC.

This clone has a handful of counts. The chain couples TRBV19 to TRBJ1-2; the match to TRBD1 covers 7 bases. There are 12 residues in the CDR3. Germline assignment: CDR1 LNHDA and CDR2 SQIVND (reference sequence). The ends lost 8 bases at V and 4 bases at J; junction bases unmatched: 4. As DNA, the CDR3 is TGTGCCAGTTTACAGGGGCCCTATGGCTACACCTTC. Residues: CASLQGPYGYTF.

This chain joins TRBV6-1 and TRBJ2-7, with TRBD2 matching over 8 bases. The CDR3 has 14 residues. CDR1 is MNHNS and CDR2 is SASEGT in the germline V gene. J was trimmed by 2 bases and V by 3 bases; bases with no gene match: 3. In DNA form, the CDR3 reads TGTGCCAGCAGTGAGACTAGCGTTACCTACGAGCAGTACTTC. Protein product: CASSETSVTYEQYF.

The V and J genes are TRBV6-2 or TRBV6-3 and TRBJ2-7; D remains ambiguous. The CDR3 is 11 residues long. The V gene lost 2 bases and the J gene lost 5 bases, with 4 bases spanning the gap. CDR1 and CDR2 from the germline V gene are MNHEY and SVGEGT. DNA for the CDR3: TGTGCCAGCAGTTACCCGGACGAGCAGTACTTC. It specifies CASSYPDEQYF.

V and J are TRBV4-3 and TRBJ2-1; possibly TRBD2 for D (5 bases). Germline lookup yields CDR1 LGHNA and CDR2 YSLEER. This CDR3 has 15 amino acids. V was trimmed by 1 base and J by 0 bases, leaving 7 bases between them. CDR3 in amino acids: CASSQGSDSYNEQFF. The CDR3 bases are TGCGCCAGCAGCCAAGGTAGCGACTCCTACAATGAGCAGTTCTTC.

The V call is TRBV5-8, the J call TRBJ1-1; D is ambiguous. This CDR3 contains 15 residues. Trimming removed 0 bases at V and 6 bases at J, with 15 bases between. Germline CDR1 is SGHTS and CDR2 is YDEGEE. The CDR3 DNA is TGTGCCAGCAGCTTGGTGCGTTTCATGAGTCCTGAAGCTTTCTTT. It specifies CASSLVRFMSPEAFF.

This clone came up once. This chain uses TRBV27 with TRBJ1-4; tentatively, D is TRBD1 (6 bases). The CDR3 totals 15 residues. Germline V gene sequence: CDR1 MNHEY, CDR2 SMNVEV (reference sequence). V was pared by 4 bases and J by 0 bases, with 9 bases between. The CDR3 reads CASSSRTATNEKLFF. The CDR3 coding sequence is TGTGCCAGCAGTTCCCGGACAGCAACTAATGAAAAACTGTTTTTT.

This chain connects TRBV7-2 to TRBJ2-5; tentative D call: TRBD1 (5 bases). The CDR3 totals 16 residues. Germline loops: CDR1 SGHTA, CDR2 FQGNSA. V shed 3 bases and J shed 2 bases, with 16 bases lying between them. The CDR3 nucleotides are TGTGCCAGCAGCTTGGGCCCAGGGCCCCCGCAAGAGACCCAGTACTTC. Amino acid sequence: CASSLGPGPPQETQYF.

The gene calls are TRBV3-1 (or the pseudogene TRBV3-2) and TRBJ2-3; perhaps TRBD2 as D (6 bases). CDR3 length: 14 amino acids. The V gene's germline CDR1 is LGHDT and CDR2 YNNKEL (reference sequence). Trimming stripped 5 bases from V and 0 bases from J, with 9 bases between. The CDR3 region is CASSWSGSTDTQYF. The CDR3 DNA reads TGTGCCAGCAGCTGGAGCGGGAGCACAGATACGCAGTATTTT.

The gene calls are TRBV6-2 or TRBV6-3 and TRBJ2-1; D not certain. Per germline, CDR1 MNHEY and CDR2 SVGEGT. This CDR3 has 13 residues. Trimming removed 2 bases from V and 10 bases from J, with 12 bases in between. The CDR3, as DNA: TGTGCCAGCAGTTACCCTAGGCTTGGGGAGCAGTTCTTC. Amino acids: CASSYPRLGEQFF.

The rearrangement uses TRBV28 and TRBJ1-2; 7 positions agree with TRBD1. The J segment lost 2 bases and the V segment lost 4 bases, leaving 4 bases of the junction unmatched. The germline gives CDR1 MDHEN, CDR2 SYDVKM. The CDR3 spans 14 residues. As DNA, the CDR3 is TGTGCCAGCAGTTACCTGGGACAGAACTATGGCTACACCTTC. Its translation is CASSYLGQNYGYTF.

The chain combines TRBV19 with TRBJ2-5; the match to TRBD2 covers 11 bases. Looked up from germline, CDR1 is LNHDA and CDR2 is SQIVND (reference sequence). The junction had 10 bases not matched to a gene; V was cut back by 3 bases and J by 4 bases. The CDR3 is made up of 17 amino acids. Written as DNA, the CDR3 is TGTGCCAGTAGTATGGTCCGAACTAGCGGGAGAGGAGAGACCCAGTACTTC. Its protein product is CASSMVRTSGRGETQYF.

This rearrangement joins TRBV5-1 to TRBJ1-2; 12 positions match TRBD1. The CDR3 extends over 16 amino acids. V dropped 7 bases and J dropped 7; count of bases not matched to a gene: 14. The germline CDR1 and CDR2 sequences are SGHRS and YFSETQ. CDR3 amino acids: CASQSGTGGLVRGYTF. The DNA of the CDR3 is TGCGCCAGCCAATCTGGGACAGGGGGCTTGGTCCGTGGCTACACCTTC.

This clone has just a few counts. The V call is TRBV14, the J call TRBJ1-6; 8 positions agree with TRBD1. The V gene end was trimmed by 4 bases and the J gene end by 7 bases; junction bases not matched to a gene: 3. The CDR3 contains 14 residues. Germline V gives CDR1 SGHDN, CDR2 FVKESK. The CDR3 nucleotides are TGTGCCAGCAGCCCACGGACAGGGAATTCACCCCTCCACTTT. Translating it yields CASSPRTGNSPLHF. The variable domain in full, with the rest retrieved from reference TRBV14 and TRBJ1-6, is EAGVTQFPSHSVIEKGQTVTLRCDPISGHDNLYWYRRVMGKEIKFLLHFVKESKQDESGMPNNRFLAERTGGTYSTLKVQPAELEDSGVYFCASSPRTGNSPLHFGNGTRLTVT.

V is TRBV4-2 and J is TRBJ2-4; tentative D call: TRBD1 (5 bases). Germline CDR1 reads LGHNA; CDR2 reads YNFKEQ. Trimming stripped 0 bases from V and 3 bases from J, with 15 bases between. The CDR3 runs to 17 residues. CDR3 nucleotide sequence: TGTGCCAGCAGCCAAGATCTCGCTTCTAGGGGCAAAAACATTCAGTACTTC. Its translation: CASSQDLASRGKNIQYF.

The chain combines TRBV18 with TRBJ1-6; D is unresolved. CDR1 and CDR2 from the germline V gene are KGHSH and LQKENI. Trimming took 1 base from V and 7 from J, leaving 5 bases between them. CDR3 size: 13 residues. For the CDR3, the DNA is TGTGCCAGCTCACCACATGAGAATTCACCCCTCCACTTT. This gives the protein CASSPHENSPLHF.

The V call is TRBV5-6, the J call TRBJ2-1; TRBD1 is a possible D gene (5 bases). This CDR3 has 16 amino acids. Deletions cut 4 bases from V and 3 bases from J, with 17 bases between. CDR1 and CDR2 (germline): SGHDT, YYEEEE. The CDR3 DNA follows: TGTGCCAGCAGCCGGACACCGAATACAAACTACAATGAGCAGTTCTTC. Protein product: CASSRTPNTNYNEQFF.

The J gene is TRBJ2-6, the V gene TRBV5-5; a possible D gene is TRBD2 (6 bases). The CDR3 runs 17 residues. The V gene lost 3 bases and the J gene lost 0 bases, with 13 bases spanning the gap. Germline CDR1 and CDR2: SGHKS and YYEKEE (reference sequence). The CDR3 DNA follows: TGTGCCAGCAGCTGGGAGGAGGGAAGCTCTGGGGCCAACGTCCTGACTTTC. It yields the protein CASSWEEGSSGANVLTF.

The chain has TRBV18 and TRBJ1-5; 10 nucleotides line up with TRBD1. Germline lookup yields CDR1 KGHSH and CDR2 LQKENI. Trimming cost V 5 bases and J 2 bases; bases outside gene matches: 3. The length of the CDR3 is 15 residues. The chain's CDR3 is CASSAGTGGNQPQHF. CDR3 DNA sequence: TGTGCCAGCTCAGCCGGGACAGGGGGCAATCAGCCCCAGCATTTT.

CDR3 amino acids: CASSALSSIYNEQFF. The CDR3 coding sequence is TGTGCCAGCAGTGCCCTATCGAGCATCTACAATGAGCAGTTCTTC. The chain joins TRBV25-1 to TRBJ2-1; D is undetermined. The CDR3 spans 15 residues. CDR1 is MGHDK and CDR2 is SYGVNS in the germline V gene. V lost 4 bases, J lost 3 bases, and 13 bases lay in between. The whole variable domain, filled in from reference TRBV25-1 and TRBJ2-1, reads EADIYQTPRYLVIGTGKKITLECSQTMGHDKMYWYQQDPGMELHLIHYSYGVNSTEKGDLSSESTVSRIRTEHFPLTLESARPSHTSQYLCASSALSSIYNEQFFGPGTRLTVL.

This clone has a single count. For the CDR3, the DNA is TGTGCCAGCACCAATCCGGGACAGGGGTACAATGAGCAGTTCTTC. Residues: CASTNPGQGYNEQFF. The chain employs TRBV2 and TRBJ2-1; 10 bases fit TRBD1. CDR3 size: 15 residues. Per germline, CDR1 SNHLY and CDR2 FYNNEI. The V gene end was trimmed by 7 bases and the J gene end by 4 bases; junction bases not matched to a gene: 7.

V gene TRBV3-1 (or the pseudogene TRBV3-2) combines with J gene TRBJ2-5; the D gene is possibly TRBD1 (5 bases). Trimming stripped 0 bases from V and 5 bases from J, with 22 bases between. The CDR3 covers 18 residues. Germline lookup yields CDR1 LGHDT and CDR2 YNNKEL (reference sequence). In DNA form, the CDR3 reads TGTGCCAGCAGCCAAGATCGAAAGAGCGTCCAAGGGGCGGAGACCCAGTACTTC. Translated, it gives CASSQDRKSVQGAETQYF.

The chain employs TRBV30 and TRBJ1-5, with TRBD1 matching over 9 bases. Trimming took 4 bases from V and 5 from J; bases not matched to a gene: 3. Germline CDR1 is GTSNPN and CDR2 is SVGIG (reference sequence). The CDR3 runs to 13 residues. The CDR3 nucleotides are TGTGCCTGGACAACAGGGGGCGATCAGCCCCAGCATTTT. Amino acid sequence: CAWTTGGDQPQHF.

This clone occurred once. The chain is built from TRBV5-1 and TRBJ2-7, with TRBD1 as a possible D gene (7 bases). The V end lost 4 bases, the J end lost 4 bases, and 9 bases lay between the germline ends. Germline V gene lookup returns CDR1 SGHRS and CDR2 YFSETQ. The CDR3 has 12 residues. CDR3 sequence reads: CASSQGGYEQYF. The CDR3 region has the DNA TGCGCCAGCAGCCAGGGGGGTTACGAGCAGTACTTC.

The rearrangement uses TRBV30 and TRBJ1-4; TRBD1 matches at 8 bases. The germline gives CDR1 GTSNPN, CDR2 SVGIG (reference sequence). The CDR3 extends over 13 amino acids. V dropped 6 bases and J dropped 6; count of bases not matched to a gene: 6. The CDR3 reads CACLPGGYEKLFF. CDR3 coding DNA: TGTGCCTGTCTTCCAGGGGGCTATGAAAAACTGTTTTTT.

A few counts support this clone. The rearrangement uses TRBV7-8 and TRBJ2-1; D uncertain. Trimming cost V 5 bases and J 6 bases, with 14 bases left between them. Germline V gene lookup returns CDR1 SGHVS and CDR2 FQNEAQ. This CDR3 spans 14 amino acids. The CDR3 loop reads CASSPTLSFNEQFF. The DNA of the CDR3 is TGTGCCAGCAGCCCTACCCTTAGCTTCAATGAGCAGTTCTTC.

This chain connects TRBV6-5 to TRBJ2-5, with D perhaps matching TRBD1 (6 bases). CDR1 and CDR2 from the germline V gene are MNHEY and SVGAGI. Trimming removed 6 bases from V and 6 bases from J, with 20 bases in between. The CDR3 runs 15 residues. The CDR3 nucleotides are TGTGCCAGCAGGGATACAGGGCCGCTGTTAAAGACCCAGTACTTC. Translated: CASRDTGPLLKTQYF.